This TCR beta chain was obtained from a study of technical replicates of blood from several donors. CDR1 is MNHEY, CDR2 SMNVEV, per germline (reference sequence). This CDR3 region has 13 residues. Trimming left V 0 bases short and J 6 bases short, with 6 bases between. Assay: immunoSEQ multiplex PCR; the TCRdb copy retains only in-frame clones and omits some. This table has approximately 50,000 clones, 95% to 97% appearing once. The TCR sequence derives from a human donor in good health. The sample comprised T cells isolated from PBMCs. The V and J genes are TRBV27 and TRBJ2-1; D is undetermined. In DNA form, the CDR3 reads TGTGCCAGCAGTTTATCTCCAGTCAATGAGCAGTTCTTC. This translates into CASSLSPVNEQFF.